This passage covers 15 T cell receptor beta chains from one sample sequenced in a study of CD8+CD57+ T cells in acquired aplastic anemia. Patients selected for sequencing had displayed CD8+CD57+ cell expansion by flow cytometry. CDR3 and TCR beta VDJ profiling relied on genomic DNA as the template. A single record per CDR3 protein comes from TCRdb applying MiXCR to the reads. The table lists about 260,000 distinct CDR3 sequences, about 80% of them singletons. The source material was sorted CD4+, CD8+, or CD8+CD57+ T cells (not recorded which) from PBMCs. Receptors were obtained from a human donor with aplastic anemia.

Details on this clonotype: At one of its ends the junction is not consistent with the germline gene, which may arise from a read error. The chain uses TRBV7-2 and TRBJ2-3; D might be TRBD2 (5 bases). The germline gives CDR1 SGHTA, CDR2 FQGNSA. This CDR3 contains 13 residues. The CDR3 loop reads CASRVAGRADKHF. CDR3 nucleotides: TGTGCCAGCAGGGTCGCGGGCAGAGCTGATAAGCATTTT.

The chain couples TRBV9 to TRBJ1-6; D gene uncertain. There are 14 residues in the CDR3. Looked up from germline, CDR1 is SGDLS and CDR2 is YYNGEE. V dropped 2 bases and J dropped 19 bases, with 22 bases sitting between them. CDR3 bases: TGTGCCAGCAGCGTCGGTTCTTATGGAATAGATACGCACTTT. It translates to CASSVGSYGIDTHF.

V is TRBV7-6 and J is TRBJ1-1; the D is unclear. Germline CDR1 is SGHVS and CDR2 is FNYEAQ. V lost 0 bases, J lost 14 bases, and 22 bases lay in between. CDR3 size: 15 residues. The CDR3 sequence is CASSLALGRNTTQFF. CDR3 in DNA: TGTGCCAGCAGCTTAGCTCTGGGGAGAAACACGACACAGTTCTTT.

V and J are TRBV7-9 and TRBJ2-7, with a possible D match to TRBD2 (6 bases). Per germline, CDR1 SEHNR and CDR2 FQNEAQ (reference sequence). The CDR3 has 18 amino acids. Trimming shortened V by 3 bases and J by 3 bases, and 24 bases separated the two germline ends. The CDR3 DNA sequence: TGTGCCAGCAGCTTTCAAACAGGCGGGGCGGCCCATTACTACGAGCAGTACGTC. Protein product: CASSFQTGGAAHYYEQYV.

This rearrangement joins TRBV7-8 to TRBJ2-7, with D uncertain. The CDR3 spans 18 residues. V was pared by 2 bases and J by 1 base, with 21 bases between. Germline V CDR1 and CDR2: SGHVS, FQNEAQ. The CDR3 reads CASSLHPGRDALSYEQYV. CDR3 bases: TGTGCCAGCAGCTTACATCCAGGCCGCGATGCCCTTTCCTACGAGCAGTACGTC.

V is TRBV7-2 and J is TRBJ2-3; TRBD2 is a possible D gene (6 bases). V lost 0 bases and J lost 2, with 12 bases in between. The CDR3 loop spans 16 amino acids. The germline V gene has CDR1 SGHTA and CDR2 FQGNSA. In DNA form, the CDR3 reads TGTGCCAGCAGCTTAGCGGGAGGTCTGACCACAGATACGCAGTATTTT. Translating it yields CASSLAGGLTTDTQYF.

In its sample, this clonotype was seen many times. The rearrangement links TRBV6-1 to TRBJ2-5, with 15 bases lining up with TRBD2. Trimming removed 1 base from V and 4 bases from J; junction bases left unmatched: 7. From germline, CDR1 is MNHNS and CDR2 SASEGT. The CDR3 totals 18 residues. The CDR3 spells CASSEVGLAGGRLETQYF. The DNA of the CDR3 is TGTGCCAGCAGTGAAGTTGGACTAGCGGGGGGGCGATTAGAGACCCAGTACTTC.

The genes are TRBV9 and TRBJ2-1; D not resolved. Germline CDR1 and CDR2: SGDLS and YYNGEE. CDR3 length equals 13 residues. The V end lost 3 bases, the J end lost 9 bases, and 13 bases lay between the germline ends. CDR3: CASSGPTSGEQFF. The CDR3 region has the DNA TGTGCCAGCAGCGGCCCGACCTCCGGTGAGCAGTTCTTC.

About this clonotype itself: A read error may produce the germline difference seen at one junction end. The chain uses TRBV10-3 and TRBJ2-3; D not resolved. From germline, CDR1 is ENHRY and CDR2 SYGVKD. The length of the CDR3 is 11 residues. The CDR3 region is CAISGTNTQFF. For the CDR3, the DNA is TGTGCCATCAGTGGTACCAATACGCAGTTCTTT.

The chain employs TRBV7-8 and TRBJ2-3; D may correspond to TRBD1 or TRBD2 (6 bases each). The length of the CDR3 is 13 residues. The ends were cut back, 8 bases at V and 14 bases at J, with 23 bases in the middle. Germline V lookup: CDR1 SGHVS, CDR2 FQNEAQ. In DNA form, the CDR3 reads TGTGCCAGCGGGGTCGGGGGCACTGCTGCGACGTATTTT. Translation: CASGVGGTAATYF. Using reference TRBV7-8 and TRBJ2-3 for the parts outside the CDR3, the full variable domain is GAGVSQSPRYKVAKRGQDVALRCDPISGHVSLFWYQQALGQGPEFLTYFQNEAQLDKSGLPSDRFFAERPEGSVSTLKIQRTQQEDSAVYLCASGVGGTAATYFGPGTRLTVL.

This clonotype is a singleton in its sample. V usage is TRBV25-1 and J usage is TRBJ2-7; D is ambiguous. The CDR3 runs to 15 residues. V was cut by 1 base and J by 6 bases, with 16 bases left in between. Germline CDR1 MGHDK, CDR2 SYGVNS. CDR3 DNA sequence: TGTGCCAGCAGTGAATCAAGGCAGCTAGTCTCCGAGCAGTACTTC. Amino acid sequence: CASSESRQLVSEQYF.

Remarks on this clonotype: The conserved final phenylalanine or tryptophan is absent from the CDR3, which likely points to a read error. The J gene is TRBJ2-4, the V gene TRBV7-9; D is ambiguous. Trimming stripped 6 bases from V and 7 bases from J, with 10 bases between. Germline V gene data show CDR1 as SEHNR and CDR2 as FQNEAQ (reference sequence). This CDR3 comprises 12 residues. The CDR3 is CASRGARNIQYY. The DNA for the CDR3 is TGTGCCAGCAGAGGAGCTAGGAACATTCAGTACTAC.

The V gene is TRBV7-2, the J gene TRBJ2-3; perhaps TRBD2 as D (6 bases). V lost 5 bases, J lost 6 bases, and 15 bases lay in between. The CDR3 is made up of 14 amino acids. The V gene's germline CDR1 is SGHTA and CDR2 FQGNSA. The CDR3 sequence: CASSRKGGPDTQYF. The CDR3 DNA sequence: TGTGCCAGCAGCCGGAAGGGAGGTCCCGATACGCAGTATTTT.

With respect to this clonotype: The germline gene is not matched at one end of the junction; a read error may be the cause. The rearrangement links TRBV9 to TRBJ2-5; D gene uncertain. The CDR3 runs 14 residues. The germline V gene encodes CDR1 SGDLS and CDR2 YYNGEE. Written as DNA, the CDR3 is TGTGCCACCAGCCGCGGCACCAGCGAAGACAACCAGCACTTC. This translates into CATSRGTSEDNQHF.

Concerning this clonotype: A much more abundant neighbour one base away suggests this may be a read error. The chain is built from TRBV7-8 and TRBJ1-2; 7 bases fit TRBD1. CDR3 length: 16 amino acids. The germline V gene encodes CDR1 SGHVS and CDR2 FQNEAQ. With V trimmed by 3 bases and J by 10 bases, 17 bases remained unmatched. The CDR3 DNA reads TGTGCCAGCAGCTTTGATCGAGACGGGACAGCCCTTTCCTACACCTTC. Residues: CASSFDRDGTALSYTF.